These 18 T cell receptor beta chains share one sample of origin, sequenced in a study of T cell repertoires in cytomegalovirus infection (dated by TCRdb to 2018 to 2020). The data were produced on an Illumina HiSeq 1500. TCRdb passed the public sequencing reads through fastp at Q25 and MiXCR, retaining productive beta sequences. Rows matching on CDR3 protein sequence are summarized as one entry with the most common DNA and genes. This sample holds about 440,000 distinct CDR3 sequences; roughly a third were observed only once. The biggest ten clones account for approximately 15% of the sample. Sample: PBMCs. The receptors here all came from a human donor in good health (CMV status not recorded). Some clones in this sample may be carry-over from other donors' samples.

This clonotype was detected only once. The chain uses TRBV20-1 and TRBJ2-3, with D possibly being TRBD2 (5 bases). V gave up 2 bases and J gave up 3 bases, with 12 bases separating them. The CDR3 sequence is 14 residues long. CDR1 DFQATT and CDR2 SNEGSKA come from the germline V gene (reference sequence). CDR3: CSARTDLTTDTQYF. CDR3 DNA sequence: TGCAGTGCTAGAACGGACTTAACGACAGATACGCAGTATTTT.

The sample holds a few counts of this clonotype. The junction differs from germline at one of its ends, possibly a read error. The rearrangement links TRBV5-3 to TRBJ2-7; unclear D gene. TRBV5-3 is an ORF, with its function uncertain. This CDR3 region has 15 residues. The CDR3 coding sequence is TGTGCCAGCAGCTTGGGTCAGACCGTTTCCTACGAGCAGTACTTC. Translated: CASSLGQTVSYEQYF.

The chain uses TRBV6-2 or TRBV6-3 and TRBJ1-2, with 9 bases matching TRBD1. The CDR3 spans 15 residues. Looked up from germline, CDR1 is MNHEY and CDR2 is SVGEGT. V lost 2 bases to trimming and J lost 6 bases; unmatched junction nucleotides: 7. CDR3 DNA: TGTGCCAGCAGTTACACGGACAGGGGAAACGATGGCTACACCTTC. This gives the protein CASSYTDRGNDGYTF.

On this clonotype: This is likely a read error, given that the CDR3 carries no conserved phenylalanine or tryptophan at its end. V and J are TRBV7-2 and TRBJ1-3; D is ambiguous. CDR1 is SGHTA, CDR2 FQGNSA, per germline. This CDR3 comprises 17 residues. As DNA, the CDR3 is TGTGCCAGCAGCTTAGCTCCAGATTCTTTCTCTGGACACACCATATATTGT. Translated: CASSLAPDSFSGHTIYC.

J is TRBJ2-5 and V is TRBV5-5, with D unclear. Germline V lookup: CDR1 SGHKS, CDR2 YYEKEE (reference sequence). Trimming removed 3 bases from V and 3 bases from J, with 12 bases in between. This CDR3 spans 14 amino acids. The CDR3 here is CASSSRVWEETQYF. The CDR3 region has the DNA TGTGCCAGCAGCTCAAGGGTGTGGGAAGAGACCCAGTACTTC.

A few counts support this clonotype. The chain carries TRBV12-3 or TRBV12-4 and TRBJ2-7; TRBD1 aligns across 11 bases. The length of the CDR3 is 15 residues. V shed 7 bases and J 3 bases; nucleotides not matched to a gene: 8. The CDR3 loop is CASTPAGTGGYEQYF. In nucleotides, the CDR3 is TGTGCCAGCACCCCGGCCGGGACAGGGGGCTACGAGCAGTACTTC.

V and J are TRBV2 and TRBJ2-3; D not resolved. This CDR3 has 14 residues. V lost 7 bases and J lost 4, with 15 bases in between. Germline CDR1 and CDR2: SNHLY and FYNNEI. CDR3 coding DNA: TGTGCCAGCAATCAATACAGTGGGCCAGATACGCAGTATTTT. This sequence encodes CASNQYSGPDTQYF.

The rearrangement joins TRBV7-6 to TRBJ1-1; perhaps TRBD1 as D (6 bases). The germline V gene has CDR1 SGHVS and CDR2 FNYEAQ. The germline V and J ends were trimmed by 6 bases and 7 bases, with 9 bases remaining between them. The CDR3 is 11 amino acids. CDR3 DNA: TGTGCCAGCAGTCAGGGGTATGAAGCTTTCTTT. This translates into CASSQGYEAFF.

This clonotype turned up a few times. The chain joins TRBV15 to TRBJ2-1; D is undetermined. Between the trimmed V and J ends, which lost 0 bases and 8 bases, there was a span of 11 bases. Germline assignment: CDR1 LNHNV and CDR2 YYDKDF (reference sequence). The CDR3 spans 14 residues. The CDR3 nucleotides read TGTGCCACCAGCAGAGATGCGGTTGGCGATGAGCAGTTCTTC. It yields the protein CATSRDAVGDEQFF.

This clonotype qualifies as medium-sized. CDR3 region: CASSFRNRAALYEQYF. The CDR3 nucleotides read TGTGCCAGCAGTTTTAGGAACAGGGCCGCTCTGTACGAGCAGTACTTC. The chain couples TRBV6-6 to TRBJ2-7; D perhaps matches TRBD1 (6 bases). The CDR3 is made up of 16 amino acids. Trimming took 4 bases from V and 4 from J, leaving 20 bases between them. Per germline, CDR1 MNHNY and CDR2 SVGAGI (reference sequence).

This clonotype appeared many times. The rearrangement uses TRBV7-9 and TRBJ1-3, with 8 bases matching TRBD1. V was pared by 5 bases and J by 2 bases, with 20 bases of the junction left unmatched. CDR1 is SEHNR and CDR2 is FQNEAQ in the germline V gene (reference sequence). The CDR3 has 20 amino acids. The DNA for the CDR3 is TGTGCCAGCAGCACGCAACTGGACAGGGATAAACCCTTGGCTGGAAACACCATATATTTT. Protein product: CASSTQLDRDKPLAGNTIYF.

This clonotype was counted between two and nine times. The rearrangement uses TRBV6-2 or TRBV6-3 and TRBJ1-1, with 7 bases fitting TRBD1. Germline V gives CDR1 MNHEY, CDR2 SVGEGT. This CDR3 spans 15 amino acids. Germline trimming cut 4 bases from V and 5 bases from J; bases unmatched to any gene: 10. The CDR3 spells CASSSRQGIRTEAFF. Here the CDR3 DNA reads TGTGCCAGCAGTTCGCGACAGGGCATTCGGACTGAAGCTTTCTTT.

The V and J genes are TRBV28 and TRBJ2-3, with D possibly being TRBD2 (6 bases). Germline CDR1 MDHEN, CDR2 SYDVKM. The CDR3 is 17 residues long. V was cut by 6 bases and J by 2 bases, with 21 bases left in between. The CDR3 sequence is CASSVEGSGDFTDTQYF. As DNA, the CDR3 is TGTGCCAGCAGCGTGGAAGGATCGGGGGATTTCACAGATACGCAGTATTTT.

This clonotype was seen more than once but under ten times. The chain has TRBV6-2 or TRBV6-3 and TRBJ2-7, with unresolved D. V lost 0 bases and J lost 5, with 20 bases in between. The CDR3 extends over 17 amino acids. CDR1 MNHEY and CDR2 SVGEGT come from the germline V gene. The CDR3 reads CASSYSAKGPPYDEQYF. CDR3 DNA: TGTGCCAGCAGTTACTCCGCCAAAGGGCCCCCTTACGACGAGCAGTACTTC.

CDR3 DNA sequence: TGTGCCAGCAGCCACGCCCAGGGACAGGGGGCCTCACCCCTCCACTTT. It yields the protein CASSHAQGQGASPLHF. The chain links TRBV7-8 to TRBJ1-6; 12 bases match TRBD1. The V segment lost 5 bases and the J segment 10 bases; nucleotides outside the gene matches: 9. This CDR3 region has 16 residues. Germline V CDR1 and CDR2: SGHVS, FQNEAQ.

A word on this clonotype: This likely comes from a read error, as the CDR3 has no conserved phenylalanine or tryptophan at its end. The rearrangement links TRBV12-3 or TRBV12-4 to TRBJ2-5, with 7 positions matching TRBD2. V shed 2 bases, J shed 2 bases, and the junction held 5 bases outside the gene matches. The CDR3 is 15 amino acids. This chain's CDR3 is CASSLYASGQETQYL. CDR3 nucleotides: TGTGCCAGCAGTTTATATGCTAGCGGACAAGAGACCCAGTACTTA.

The chain links TRBV7-6 to TRBJ1-2, with 7 bases that match TRBD1. The V and J ends lost 5 bases and 6 bases, in that order; junction bases with no gene match: 6. CDR1 SGHVS and CDR2 FNYEAQ come from the germline V gene. CDR3 size: 13 residues. CDR3 residues: CASSGPGGNGYTF. CDR3 DNA: TGTGCCAGCAGCGGACCAGGGGGTAATGGCTACACCTTC.

Ten or more counts support this clonotype. V usage is TRBV28 and J usage is TRBJ2-5, with D hard to call. V was cut by 6 bases and J by 3 bases, with 14 bases left in between. This CDR3 is built from 14 residues. Germline CDR1 is MDHEN and CDR2 is SYDVKM. This CDR3 is CASSLLGRKETQYF. CDR3 in DNA: TGTGCCAGCAGCCTCCTAGGTCGGAAAGAGACCCAGTACTTC.